This TCR beta chain is from a study of shared clonotypes between healthy human individuals. Study-level information: The cohort had two women and a few men, ages 18 to 49.

Study results and caveats: Among donors, the sharing of clonotypes was expected to be influenced by sequencing depth. In contrast to clonotypes shared by all four donors, non-shared clonotypes had lower generation probabilities.

Libraries were prepared by immunoSEQ multiplex PCR; TCRdb keeps only in-frame clonotypes and omits some of them. In the table there are 2 million to 2.5 million clones, nearly 97% of which are singletons. About this clone itself: Its antigen is still unknown. The sample contains more than one DNA sequence encoding this CDR3.

CDR3 length: 15 residues. Germline lookup yields CDR1 KGHSH and CDR2 LQKENI. Trimming stripped 2 bases from V and 1 base from J, with 9 bases between. The material sequenced was naive CD4+ T cells sorted from blood. Subset in this sample: CD45RA+ positively selected. The genes are TRBV18 and TRBJ1-5; no clear D gene. The source of this sequence is a man younger than 35 in good health. The CDR3 coding sequence is TGTGCCAGCTCACCAGGAGGAGGGAGCAATCAGCCCCAGCATTTT. It codes for CASSPGGGSNQPQHF.